The T cell receptor (beta chain) under discussion was sequenced for a study of beta chain features in type 1 diabetes. Whole-study results and caveats: For patients, the naive, central memory and Treg TCRB repertoires appeared more alike than for healthy donors. Lower insertion and higher deletion counts appeared at VDJ junctions in type 1 diabetes patients.

Every single donor gave one heparinised blood draw, and these averaged around 120 mL. With 1 base clipped from V and 0 bases from J, the junction kept 6 bases outside the gene matches. The CDR3 totals 16 residues. The germline V gene encodes CDR1 SGHTA and CDR2 FQGNSA. All of the isolated RNA was reverse transcribed, so expressed TCRB transcripts were sequenced. The assay was immunoSEQ multiplex PCR, and TCRdb's table has in-frame clones only and misses some. Of around 430,000 clones listed, 30% are singletons. For this clone: Its specificity is not known.

This receptor was taken from a young man in good health. The specimen sequenced was naive CD4+ T cells from blood. This chain links TRBV7-2 with TRBJ2-7; 7 nucleotides line up with TRBD2. This CDR3 is CASSLDTAGRSYEQYF. The CDR3 DNA sequence: TGTGCCAGCAGCTTAGATACAGCGGGGCGCTCCTACGAGCAGTACTTC.